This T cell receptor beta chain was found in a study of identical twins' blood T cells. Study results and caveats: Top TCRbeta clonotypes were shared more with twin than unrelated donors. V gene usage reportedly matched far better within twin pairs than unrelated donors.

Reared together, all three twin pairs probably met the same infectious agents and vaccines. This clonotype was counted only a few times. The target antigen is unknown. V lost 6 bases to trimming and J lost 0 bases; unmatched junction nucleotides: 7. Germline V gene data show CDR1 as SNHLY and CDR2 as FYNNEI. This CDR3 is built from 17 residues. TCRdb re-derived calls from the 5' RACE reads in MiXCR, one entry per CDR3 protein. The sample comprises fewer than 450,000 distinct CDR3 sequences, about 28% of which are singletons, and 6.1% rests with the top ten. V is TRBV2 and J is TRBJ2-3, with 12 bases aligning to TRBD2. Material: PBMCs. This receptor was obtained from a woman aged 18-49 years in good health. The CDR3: CASRPGLAGPSTDTQYF. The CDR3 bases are TGTGCCAGCAGGCCGGGACTAGCGGGTCCTAGCACAGATACGCAGTATTTT.